Detailed here is one TCR beta chain. The specificity of this receptor is unknown. There are no base qualities to consult, and no much larger clone falls within one base. Using immunoSEQ, frozen genomic DNA was subjected to high-throughput TCRbeta CDR3 sequencing, a process that included PCR amplification, mapping, bias correction and internal controls. The original pipeline was this. Productive rearrangements were kept, and unique TCRbeta sequences were defined by CDR3 nucleotide sequence plus V and J gene. For classification of a sequence as donor-reactive, at least 5-fold expansion in CFSE-low cells relative to unstimulated pre-transplant cells and a frequency of at least 0.01% were required. Minimum frequency thresholds were set for each subject based on the unstimulated sample with the lowest template count, ensuring at least 90% detection power. Repertoire turnover was measured by Jensen-Shannon divergence between the top 1000 TCRbeta sequences post- and pre-transplant. Changes in detection of donor-reactive sequences were assessed with two-sided Fisher's exact tests. TCRdb limited this immuneACCESS table to in-frame rearrangements with V and J called. A share of clones is missing; checked studies link under half to unresolved V genes, and the rest is unexplained. D and trimming were read from the DNA, whereas the V and J calls and clone size are those reported in that table. This sample comprises 68,000 or so clones, roughly 80% of them detected only once. Of the sample, 0.45% to 0.65% falls within the top ten clones.

The sample's time point label, decoded: pre-transplant. Thawed unstimulated PBMCs were stained for CD3, CD4 and CD8 and FACS-sorted into CD3+CD4+ and CD3+CD8+ populations. All 8 studied subjects were randomized to withdrawal of immunosuppression. Genomic DNA was isolated with the Qiagen DNeasy Blood and Tissue Kit. CDR1 and CDR2 were assigned from the germline V gene (reference sequence) as LNHDA and SQIVND. Including the terminal cysteine and phenylalanine, the CDR3 comprises 14 residues. Just CDR3 DNA is preserved here, 42 bases in frame from base 1. V loses 6 bases of germline sequence and J loses 0 bases, and the interval between the two ends is 9 bases. The data derive from a study of T cell clones after liver transplantation (dated by TCRdb to about 2019). At the level of the whole study: ITN030ST, the source of the samples, was a randomized trial that attempted immunosuppression withdrawal within 2 years of liver transplantation. Donor-reactive T cell clones were identified by TCRbeta sequencing after a pre-transplant mixed lymphocyte reaction and then tracked in post-transplant blood. Third party-reactive TCRbeta sequences were also identified from pre-transplant MLRs to serve as an antigen-independent comparator for donor-reactive sequences. Of the eight recipients, a few were HCV-positive, while the remaining recipients had been transplanted for non-autoimmune, non-viral indications. Subjects received no induction therapy and standard immunosuppression until randomization at 12-24 months post-transplant. Tolerance was defined as complete immunosuppression withdrawal for at least one year with no rise in liver enzymes beyond twice the upper limit of normal. Blood samples were collected pre-transplant, pre-randomization before withdrawal, and post-randomization after either full withdrawal or failed withdrawal. Of the 8 liver transplant recipients making up the studied cohort, 3 were classified as tolerant and 5 as non-tolerant. The paper's findings and limits, for the study overall: A greater decline was seen for donor-reactive sequences than for third party-reactive sequences, suggesting partial antigen-specific deletion unrelated to withdrawal success. In two subjects, low numbers of available donor cells limited the measurable donor-reactive repertoire. After accounting for repertoire turnover, donor-reactive detection was significantly reduced in 7 of 8 subjects for CD4 and 8 of 8 for CD8. Because of small, heterogeneous patient numbers and non-standardized post-transplant time points, the conclusions were only preliminary. Since no allograft tissue specimens were available, donor-reactive T cells may have migrated into the graft instead of being deleted. A significant post-transplant decrease in circulating donor-reactive CD4 TCRbeta sequences was observed in 5 of 8 subjects, irrespective of tolerance or HCV status.

The TCR sequence derives from a human donor who received a liver transplant. The sequencing here drew on CD4+ T cells from blood, taken before liver transplant. The rearranged chain carries TRBV19 and TRBJ1-3; perhaps TRBD1 is the D gene, with 5 bases matching. At the DNA level, the sequence is TGTGCCAGTAGCCGCGGGGGCTCTGGAAACACCATATATTTT. This is translated as CASSRGGSGNTIYF.